The 32 T cell receptor beta chains listed next were all sequenced from one sample in a study of T cells in Graves' hyperthyroidism and ophthalmopathy. Amplification yielded TCR beta CDR3 regions, with RNA transcripts as the source. HTBI primers were employed in a first-round RT-PCR of the TCR CDR3. In TCRdb, the multiplex PCR reads were re-called with MiXCR into one record per CDR3 protein. The sample has some 350,000 distinct CDR3 sequences, approximately 14% seen once. The material sequenced was blood. The source is a woman aged 35 to 49 with Graves' ophthalmopathy.

This clonotype showed up many times. J is TRBJ2-5 and V is TRBV15, with 7 bases identical to TRBD2. The CDR3 consists of 13 residues. V shed 0 bases, J shed 7 bases, and the junction held 2 bases outside the gene matches. Germline-derived CDR1 and CDR2 are LNHNV and YYDKDF (reference sequence). This chain's CDR3 is CATSREGRGTQYF. The CDR3 region has the DNA TGTGCCACCAGCAGAGAGGGGAGGGGGACCCAGTACTTC. The whole variable domain, remainder taken from reference TRBV15 and TRBJ2-5, is DAMVIQNPRYQVTQFGKPVTLSCSQTLNHNVMYWYQQKSSQAPKLLFHYYDKDFNNEADTPDNFQSRRPNTSFCFLDIRSPGLGDTAMYLCATSREGRGTQYFGPGTRLLVL.

This clonotype occurred many times. The chain combines TRBV11-3 with TRBJ2-2; D might be TRBD1 or TRBD2, each matching 5 bases. The CDR3 runs 13 residues. CDR1 is SGHNT, CDR2 YENEEA, per germline. V lost 8 bases and J lost 6, with 13 bases in between. For the CDR3, the DNA is TGTGCCAGCGTCGGGGCCTTAGCCGGGGAGCTGTTTTTT. Amino acid sequence: CASVGALAGELFF.

The table lists this clonotype with many counts. The genes are TRBV2 and TRBJ1-6; D is uncertain. Trimming removed 1 base from V and 9 bases from J, with 7 bases in between. Germline CDR1 is SNHLY and CDR2 is FYNNEI. This CDR3 is built from 13 residues. The CDR3 coding sequence is TGTGCCAGCAGTGAAGAGGGAAGTTCACCCCTCCACTTT. The encoded protein is CASSEEGSSPLHF.

The chain couples TRBV20-1 to TRBJ2-7; TRBD1 might be the D (6 bases). V shed 4 bases and J shed 2 bases, with 18 bases lying between them. Germline lookup yields CDR1 DFQATT and CDR2 SNEGSKA (reference sequence). The CDR3 totals 15 residues. Here the CDR3 reads CSATKPRQATYEQYF. Written as DNA, the CDR3 is TGCAGTGCTACAAAGCCCAGACAGGCCACCTACGAGCAGTACTTC.

This clonotype was recorded at least ten times. The rearrangement joins TRBV5-5 to TRBJ1-2; D gene ambiguous. V was trimmed by 0 bases and J by 2 bases, leaving 8 bases between them. Germline loops: CDR1 SGHKS, CDR2 YYEKEE (reference sequence). The CDR3 has 14 amino acids. The CDR3 DNA reads as TGTGCCAGCAGCTTGGATAGGACCAACTATGGCTACACCTTC. Translation: CASSLDRTNYGYTF.

The CDR3 DNA follows: TGTGCCTGGAATAGGGGGAAGTCTGGAAACACCATATATTTT. Translation: CAWNRGKSGNTIYF. The chain links TRBV30 to TRBJ1-3, with a possible D match to TRBD1 (6 bases). V shed 4 bases and J shed 1 base, with 11 bases lying between them. The CDR3 is made up of 14 amino acids. Germline V gene data show CDR1 as GTSNPN and CDR2 as SVGIG (reference sequence).

The chain's CDR3 is CASSIDQRAAGYTF. CDR3 sequence (DNA): TGTGCCAGTAGTATAGATCAAAGGGCGGCTGGCTACACCTTC. The chain links TRBV19 to TRBJ1-2; D uncertain. The CDR3 has 14 amino acids. Between the trimmed V and J ends, which lost 0 bases and 7 bases, there was a span of 12 bases. Germline V gives CDR1 LNHDA, CDR2 SQIVND (reference sequence). Together with reference TRBV19 and TRBJ1-2, the CDR3 gives the full variable domain: DGGITQSPKYLFRKEGQNVTLSCEQNLNHDAMYWYRQDPGQGLRLIYYSQIVNDFQKGDIAEGYSVSREKKESFPLTVTSAQKNPTAFYLCASSIDQRAAGYTFGSGTRLTVV.

This clonotype was seen many times. The rearrangement links TRBV10-3 to TRBJ2-3, with D perhaps TRBD2 (6 bases). V lost 0 bases and J 5 bases, leaving 9 bases between the germline ends. The length of the CDR3 is 14 residues. In germline, CDR1 is ENHRY, CDR2 SYGVKD. The DNA for the CDR3 is TGTGCCATCAGTGAGTCCCGGCGGGAAGATACGCAGTATTTT. Residues: CAISESRREDTQYF.

This clonotype was seen repeatedly, ten times or more. This chain connects TRBV6-5 to TRBJ2-7; D call uncertain. Trimming removed 0 bases from V and 2 bases from J, with 11 bases in between. In germline, CDR1 is MNHEY, CDR2 SVGAGI. The CDR3 is 15 residues long. CDR3 region: CASSYSWDGTYEQYF. CDR3 sequence (DNA): TGTGCCAGCAGTTACTCGTGGGATGGAACCTACGAGCAGTACTTC.

Many counts were recorded for this clonotype. The J gene is TRBJ1-6, the V gene TRBV27; D ambiguous. This CDR3 comprises 16 residues. From germline, CDR1 is MNHEY and CDR2 SMNVEV (reference sequence). Trimming took off 4 bases at V and 0 bases at J, with 10 bases between the two ends. The DNA for the CDR3 is TGTGCCAGCAGTTCTGGACGGAGCTCCTATAATTCACCCCTCCACTTT. Translating it yields CASSSGRSSYNSPLHF.

The gene calls are TRBV11-2 and TRBJ1-1; D is unclear. The CDR3 covers 15 residues. CDR1 is SGHAT and CDR2 is FQNNGV in the germline V gene. V lost 2 bases, J lost 1 base, and 11 bases lay in between. In DNA, the CDR3 is TGTGCCAGCAGCTTACGGGGTTCCCGGAACACTGAAGCTTTCTTT. It yields the protein CASSLRGSRNTEAFF.

There are a few counts of this clonotype. The chain employs TRBV27 and TRBJ2-2, with D possibly being TRBD1 (7 bases). Germline V gene data show CDR1 as MNHEY and CDR2 as SMNVEV (reference sequence). The germline V and J ends were trimmed by 3 bases and 3 bases, with 11 bases remaining between them. The length of the CDR3 is 15 residues. The CDR3 nucleotides are TGTGCCAGCAGTTTCAGGGGGGAAGACACCGGGGAGCTGTTTTTT. It yields the protein CASSFRGEDTGELFF.

The chain combines TRBV6-2 or TRBV6-3 with TRBJ2-5; TRBD2 might be the D (5 bases). V was cut by 2 bases and J by 4 bases, with 14 bases left in between. Germline assignment: CDR1 MNHEY and CDR2 SVGEGT. This CDR3 spans 15 amino acids. The CDR3 region is CASSYAEGWGETQYF. The CDR3, as DNA: TGTGCCAGCAGTTACGCCGAGGGCTGGGGAGAGACCCAGTACTTC.

This clonotype was seen many times. V and J are TRBV6-2 or TRBV6-3 and TRBJ2-1; D gene ambiguous. Per the germline V gene, CDR1 is MNHEY and CDR2 is SVGEGT. The CDR3 sequence is 12 residues long. V lost 2 bases to trimming and J lost 2 bases, with 1 base between them. CDR3 DNA sequence: TGTGCCAGCAGTTACCCCTACAATGAGCAGTTCTTC. Its protein product is CASSYPYNEQFF.

This rearrangement joins TRBV6-1 to TRBJ2-7; no clear D gene. Trimming pared 6 bases from V and 4 bases from J, leaving 16 bases between. The germline gives CDR1 MNHNS, CDR2 SASEGT. The CDR3 covers 14 residues. The CDR3 DNA reads TGTGCCAGCAGCAACGGCGGCACGGAATACGAGCAGTACTTC. Translation: CASSNGGTEYEQYF.

J is TRBJ1-3 and V is TRBV12-3 or TRBV12-4, with 7 bases identical to TRBD1. J was trimmed by 2 bases and V by 6 bases; bases with no gene match: 7. The length of the CDR3 is 15 residues. In nucleotides, the CDR3 is TGTGCCAGCAGCCAATTCCAGGGGGCTGGAAACACCATATATTTT. As protein: CASSQFQGAGNTIYF.

This clonotype was seen repeatedly, ten times or more. The V call is TRBV12-3 or TRBV12-4, the J call TRBJ1-2; TRBD1 aligns across 7 bases. The CDR3 covers 16 residues. The V segment lost 3 bases and the J segment 7 bases; nucleotides outside the gene matches: 14. The CDR3 loop is CASSLRRGRGLGGYTF. The DNA of the CDR3 is TGTGCCAGCAGTTTGAGGAGGGGCAGGGGGTTAGGTGGCTACACCTTC.

This clonotype was observed at least ten times. This rearrangement joins TRBV7-9 to TRBJ2-7, with D perhaps TRBD2 (6 bases). This CDR3 comprises 14 residues. Trimming pared 5 bases from V and 3 bases from J, leaving 14 bases between. Per germline, CDR1 SEHNR and CDR2 FQNEAQ (reference sequence). The CDR3 here is CASSANRGGYEQYF. Written as DNA, the CDR3 is TGTGCCAGCAGCGCAAATCGGGGAGGCTACGAGCAGTACTTC.

Turning to this clonotype: A much larger clone differs by one base, so this may be a read error. The chain joins TRBV6-1 to TRBJ2-2; perhaps TRBD2 as D (6 bases). Germline values: CDR1 MNHNS, CDR2 SASEGT. The CDR3 is 16 residues long. In DNA, the CDR3 is TGTGCCAGCAGTGAAGCGAACTGGGGACTCACCGGGGGGCTGTTTTTT. As protein: CASSEANWGLTGGLFF.

The CDR3 nucleotides read TGTGCCAGCAGCGCTTGCGGACTGCTCCAAGAGACCCAGTACTTC. This sequence encodes CASSACGLLQETQYF. The chain is built from TRBV9 and TRBJ2-5, with D perhaps matching TRBD2 (5 bases). CDR1 and CDR2 from the germline V gene are SGDLS and YYNGEE. This CDR3 region has 15 residues. Deletions cut 3 bases from V and 1 base from J, with 13 bases between.

At least ten counts were recorded for this clonotype. The CDR3 region has the DNA TGTGCCAGCAGTAAGACGACCTCCTACAATGAGCAGTTCTTC. This translates into CASSKTTSYNEQFF. J is TRBJ2-1 and V is TRBV6-1; D unresolved. The CDR3 has 14 residues. Per germline, CDR1 MNHNS and CDR2 SASEGT. V was cut by 5 bases and J by 0 bases, with 8 bases left in between.

This clonotype has a handful of counts. The chain employs TRBV27 and TRBJ2-1; no definite D call. The germline gives CDR1 MNHEY, CDR2 SMNVEV (reference sequence). The V end lost 0 bases, the J end lost 3 bases, and 15 bases lay between the germline ends. The CDR3 consists of 17 residues. The CDR3 here is CASSLSIYPHLYNEQFF. The CDR3 region has the DNA TGTGCCAGCAGTTTATCAATTTATCCCCACCTCTACAATGAGCAGTTCTTC.

The sample holds many counts of this clonotype. This chain joins TRBV10-1 and TRBJ1-1; D is unclear. Per germline, CDR1 WNHNN and CDR2 SYGVQD (reference sequence). The CDR3 totals 16 residues. V gave up 0 bases and J gave up 1 base, with 12 bases separating them. CDR3 loop: CASSESWGLTNTEAFF. The CDR3 bases are TGCGCCAGCAGTGAGTCGTGGGGTCTTACGAACACTGAAGCTTTCTTT.

The CDR3 here is CATSDGQTGKETQYF. The DNA for the CDR3 is TGTGCCACCAGTGATGGGCAGACAGGGAAAGAGACCCAGTACTTC. The rearrangement links TRBV24-1 to TRBJ2-5; 7 nucleotides line up with TRBD1. Germline V gene data show CDR1 as KGHDR and CDR2 as SFDVKD. The V segment lost 3 bases and the J segment 3 bases; nucleotides outside the gene matches: 6. CDR3 size: 15 residues.

This rearrangement joins TRBV28 to TRBJ1-4, with a tentative D call TRBD1 (6 bases). This CDR3 has 15 residues. Between the trimmed V and J ends, which lost 6 bases and 7 bases, there was a span of 18 bases. The germline gives CDR1 MDHEN, CDR2 SYDVKM. Here the CDR3 reads CASSPPRGGGEKLFF. The CDR3 DNA reads TGTGCCAGCAGCCCCCCCCGAGGGGGGGGTGAAAAACTGTTTTTT.

The chain carries TRBV14 and TRBJ2-1; 11 bases match TRBD2. Germline V lookup: CDR1 SGHDN, CDR2 FVKESK. The CDR3 runs 15 residues. After removal of 0 bases from V and 7 bases from J, the junction contained 2 bases not matched to a gene. CDR3: CASSQELAGGNEQFF. Here the CDR3 DNA reads TGTGCCAGCAGCCAAGAGTTAGCGGGGGGGAATGAGCAGTTCTTC.

This clonotype was seen many times. The chain couples TRBV28 to TRBJ1-2, with 7 bases identical to TRBD1. The length of the CDR3 is 12 residues. The germline V gene encodes CDR1 MDHEN and CDR2 SYDVKM. Germline trimming cut 2 bases from V and 7 bases from J; bases unmatched to any gene: 1. In DNA, the CDR3 is TGTGCCAGCAGTTTAGACAGGGTTGGCTACACCTTC. This codes for CASSLDRVGYTF.

This clonotype was found a few times. This rearrangement joins TRBV6-6 to TRBJ2-7, with 10 bases identical to TRBD1. This CDR3 region has 16 residues. V trimming: 2 bases; J trimming: 2 bases; junction bases outside the gene matches: 6. Germline-derived CDR1 and CDR2 are MNHNY and SVGAGI (reference sequence). The CDR3 sequence is CASSYRTGGYAYEQYF. The CDR3 DNA sequence: TGTGCCAGCAGTTACAGGACAGGGGGATATGCCTACGAGCAGTACTTC.

The table lists this clonotype with many counts. The rearrangement joins TRBV7-8 to TRBJ2-7, with 8 positions matching TRBD2. Trimming cost V 2 bases and J 7 bases; bases outside gene matches: 13. Germline assignment: CDR1 SGHVS and CDR2 FQNEAQ. The CDR3 contains 16 residues. The CDR3 spells CASSLFRSGGGTEQYF. CDR3 DNA sequence: TGTGCCAGCAGCTTATTTCGTAGCGGCGGGGGGACGGAGCAGTACTTC.

This clonotype was counted many times. The genes are TRBV12-3 or TRBV12-4 and TRBJ1-1; D ambiguous. Trimming took off 5 bases at V and 1 base at J, with 14 bases between the two ends. This CDR3 spans 15 amino acids. Here the CDR3 reads CASSPRGSGNTEAFF. The CDR3 nucleotides are TGTGCCAGCAGTCCCCGGGGATCAGGGAACACTGAAGCTTTCTTT.

This clonotype showed up many times. This rearrangement joins TRBV6-1 to TRBJ2-7; 7 bases line up with TRBD2. The junction had 5 bases not matched to a gene; V was cut back by 0 bases and J by 9 bases. CDR3 length: 13 residues. Per the germline V gene, CDR1 is MNHNS and CDR2 is SASEGT. CDR3 region: CASSEALGRTQYF. The CDR3 coding sequence is TGTGCCAGCAGTGAAGCGCTCGGGAGGACGCAGTACTTC.

This clonotype was detected ten times or more. This rearrangement joins TRBV28 to TRBJ1-5, with TRBD1 as a possible D gene (5 bases). Germline V CDR1 and CDR2: MDHEN, SYDVKM. The V end was cut by 5 bases, the J end by 2 bases, with 13 bases between. The CDR3 covers 15 residues. The CDR3 sequence is CASSTGAWGNQPQHF. CDR3 sequence (DNA): TGTGCCAGCAGTACCGGGGCTTGGGGCAATCAGCCCCAGCATTTT.